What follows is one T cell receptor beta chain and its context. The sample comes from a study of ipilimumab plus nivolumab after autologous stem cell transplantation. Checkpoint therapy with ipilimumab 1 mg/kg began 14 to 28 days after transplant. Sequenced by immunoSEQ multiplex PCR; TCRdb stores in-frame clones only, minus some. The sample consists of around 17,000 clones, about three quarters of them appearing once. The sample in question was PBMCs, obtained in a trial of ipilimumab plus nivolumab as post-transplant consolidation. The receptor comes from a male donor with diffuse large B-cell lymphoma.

Here the CDR3 reads CASSLAWGAEAFF. The CDR3, as DNA: TGTGCCAGCAGTTTAGCGTGGGGCGCTGAAGCTTTCTTT. The chain combines TRBV27 with TRBJ1-1; weak D call: TRBD1 (5 bases). The CDR3 is 13 amino acids. V dropped 2 bases and J dropped 6 bases, with 10 bases sitting between them. Germline V gives CDR1 MNHEY, CDR2 SMNVEV (reference sequence).